The 30 T cell receptor beta chains reported below all come from one sample, sequenced in a study of T-cell memory formation after mild COVID-19. TCRdb re-called the 5' RACE reads with MiXCR, one entry per CDR3 protein. Found here are about 170,000 distinct CDR3 sequences, roughly 13% of them singletons; the top ten hold more than 3%. The specimen sequenced was PBMCs or a T cell subset sorted from them (not recorded which). The source of these receptors is a young man who had mild COVID-19 (a few samples of this study predate the infection). Cell type and time point are not known.

Here the CDR3 reads CASSRGQINSPLHF. The CDR3, as DNA: TGTGCCAGCAGCCGTGGACAGATAAATTCACCCCTCCACTTT. The chain joins TRBV7-3 to TRBJ1-6, with a tentative D call TRBD1 (6 bases). The CDR3 has 14 amino acids. Germline V lookup: CDR1 SGHTA, CDR2 FQGTGA. V dropped 5 bases and J dropped 7 bases, with 12 bases sitting between them.

The genes are TRBV4-2 and TRBJ1-2, with D perhaps matching TRBD1 (6 bases). Trimming stripped 5 bases from V and 4 bases from J, with 14 bases between. The CDR3 totals 14 residues. Germline CDR1 and CDR2: LGHNA and YNFKEQ. In DNA, the CDR3 is TGTGCCAGCAGCTCGGGAAGGGGGGGCTATGGCTACACCTTC. Translating it yields CASSSGRGGYGYTF.

This chain joins TRBV6-2 or TRBV6-3 and TRBJ1-1; a possible D gene is TRBD1 (6 bases). This CDR3 is built from 13 residues. CDR1 and CDR2 from the germline V gene are MNHEY and SVGEGT. The V gene lost 8 bases and the J gene lost 3 bases, with 13 bases spanning the gap. Here the CDR3 reads CASHRRGYTEAFF. For the CDR3, the DNA is TGTGCCAGCCATCGCAGGGGATACACTGAAGCTTTCTTT.

The CDR3 DNA sequence: TGCGCCAGCAGCCCAGACAGGGAATATTCACCCCTCCACTTT. Translating it yields CASSPDREYSPLHF. V is TRBV5-1 and J is TRBJ1-6; TRBD1 matches at 7 bases. Looked up from germline, CDR1 is SGHRS and CDR2 is YFSETQ. The CDR3 length is 14 residues. After removal of 4 bases from V and 8 bases from J, the junction contained 6 bases not matched to a gene.

The chain has TRBV28 and TRBJ1-4; D unresolved. CDR1 and CDR2 from the germline V gene are MDHEN and SYDVKM. V lost 4 bases and J lost 7, with 4 bases in between. The CDR3 is 11 amino acids. For the CDR3, the DNA is TGTGCCAGCAGTTCCAGTGAAAAACTGTTTTTT. Translated, it gives CASSSSEKLFF.

CDR3 in DNA: TGTGCCAGCAGCGTTACAGCCCTAGCCAAAAACATTCAGTACTTC. Translated, it gives CASSVTALAKNIQYF. The rearrangement joins TRBV9 to TRBJ2-4; D remains unclear. CDR1 is SGDLS and CDR2 is YYNGEE in the germline V gene. The CDR3 sequence is 15 residues long. Trimming pared 2 bases from V and 0 bases from J, leaving 9 bases between.

V usage is TRBV9 and J usage is TRBJ1-5; 9 nucleotides line up with TRBD1. CDR1 and CDR2 (germline): SGDLS, YYNGEE. J was trimmed by 2 bases and V by 4 bases; bases with no gene match: 7. The CDR3 contains 16 residues. The CDR3 is CASSPRGDRGNQPQHF. The CDR3, as DNA: TGTGCCAGCAGCCCGAGGGGGGACAGGGGCAATCAGCCCCAGCATTTT.

The gene calls are TRBV6-1 and TRBJ2-7; D is ambiguous. Germline-derived CDR1 and CDR2 are MNHNS and SASEGT. Trimming pared 7 bases from V and 3 bases from J, leaving 16 bases between. The CDR3 contains 14 residues. The CDR3 loop is CASTEGLDLYEQYV. The CDR3 DNA is TGTGCCAGCACCGAAGGGCTGGATCTCTACGAGCAGTACGTC.

This clonotype was detected only a few times. The chain uses TRBV12-3 or TRBV12-4 and TRBJ2-5, with a weak D call TRBD2 (6 bases). The CDR3 contains 15 residues. V dropped 7 bases and J dropped 2 bases, with 17 bases sitting between them. DNA for the CDR3: TGTGCCAGCACTCGCGGGCCTGGAGGGCAAGAGACCCAGTACTTC. Protein sequence: CASTRGPGGQETQYF.

In its sample, this clonotype was seen many times. This sequence joins TRBV4-2 and TRBJ2-2; D unresolved. The CDR3 extends over 14 amino acids. CDR1 LGHNA and CDR2 YNFKEQ come from the germline V gene. V lost 1 base to trimming and J lost 9 bases, with 12 bases between them. CDR3 region: CASSQGARQRELFF. CDR3 bases: TGTGCCAGCAGCCAAGGGGCCCGCCAGCGGGAGCTGTTTTTT.

This clonotype was counted a few times. The rearrangement links TRBV6-2 or TRBV6-3 to TRBJ2-1; possible D gene TRBD2, 6 bases. V lost 7 bases, J lost 0 bases, and 13 bases lay in between. CDR1 and CDR2 from the germline V gene are MNHEY and SVGEGT. This CDR3 comprises 15 residues. CDR3 amino acids: CASTTPGSSYNEQFF. CDR3 sequence (DNA): TGTGCCAGCACCACCCCCGGGAGCTCCTACAATGAGCAGTTCTTC.

The gene calls are TRBV6-2 or TRBV6-3 and TRBJ1-6; no clear D. The V and J ends lost 5 bases and 10 bases respectively, with 9 bases between them. This CDR3 contains 12 residues. The germline gives CDR1 MNHEY, CDR2 SVGEGT. DNA for the CDR3: TGTGCCAGCAGTCACGGAGGGTCACCCCTCCACTTT. It codes for CASSHGGSPLHF.

This clonotype was detected only a few times. V is TRBV6-2 or TRBV6-3 and J is TRBJ2-3, with 9 bases fitting TRBD1. In germline, CDR1 is MNHEY, CDR2 SVGEGT. V shed 11 bases and J 3 bases; nucleotides not matched to a gene: 6. This CDR3 region has 13 residues. The chain's CDR3 is CAVSTGGTDTQYF. CDR3 nucleotides: TGTGCCGTATCGACAGGGGGGACAGATACGCAGTATTTT.

This chain connects TRBV5-1 to TRBJ1-5; D is unresolved. V shed 1 base and J shed 3 bases, with 5 bases lying between them. CDR1 is SGHRS, CDR2 YFSETQ, per germline. CDR3 length: 13 residues. CDR3: CASSLSDNQPQHF. CDR3 nucleotides: TGCGCCAGCAGCTTGTCGGACAATCAGCCCCAGCATTTT.

Only a few counts were recorded for this clonotype. The V gene is TRBV29-1, the J gene TRBJ2-1; TRBD2 agrees at 8 bases. Germline V lookup: CDR1 SQVTM, CDR2 ANQGSEA. The CDR3 sequence is 14 residues long. The ends lost 4 bases at V and 6 bases at J; junction bases unmatched: 8. The CDR3 sequence: CSVVSGGRGNEQFF. Written as DNA, the CDR3 is TGCAGCGTTGTGAGCGGGGGACGGGGCAATGAGCAGTTCTTC.

This rearrangement joins TRBV2 to TRBJ2-2, with a possible D match to TRBD2 (6 bases). Trimming shortened V by 6 bases and J by 5 bases, and 13 bases separated the two germline ends. Germline CDR1 SNHLY, CDR2 FYNNEI. The CDR3 has 14 residues. This chain's CDR3 is CASSEGLLTGELFF. DNA of the CDR3: TGTGCCAGCAGCGAGGGACTCTTAACCGGGGAGCTGTTTTTT.

The table lists this clonotype with many counts. The chain uses TRBV28 and TRBJ2-7, with 9 nucleotides matching TRBD2. V trimming: 3 bases; J trimming: 4 bases; junction bases outside the gene matches: 16. The V gene's germline CDR1 is MDHEN and CDR2 SYDVKM. The CDR3 contains 18 residues. CDR3 in amino acids: CASSFPPLGSGGRYEQYV. The CDR3 bases are TGTGCCAGCAGTTTCCCGCCCCTGGGTAGCGGGGGTCGGTACGAGCAGTACGTC.

The sample holds a few counts of this clonotype. The chain uses TRBV12-3 or TRBV12-4 and TRBJ2-3; D is perhaps TRBD1 (7 bases). The ends were cut back, 3 bases at V and 11 bases at J, with 12 bases in the middle. This CDR3 is built from 12 residues. The CDR3 DNA reads TGTGCCAGCAGTTTCGCAGGGGGAGGGCAGTATTTT. It specifies CASSFAGGGQYF.

The chain couples TRBV20-1 to TRBJ1-1, with a possible D match to TRBD1 (5 bases). The CDR3 runs to 14 residues. CDR1 and CDR2 from the germline V gene are DFQATT and SNEGSKA (reference sequence). With 6 bases removed from V and 1 base from J, the gap between germline ends came to 15 bases. The CDR3 coding sequence is TGCAGTGCCGCCGGGGGGAAAGGGAACACTGAAGCTTTCTTT. This encodes CSAAGGKGNTEAFF.

The chain employs TRBV7-2 and TRBJ2-5; 12 bases are shared with TRBD2. The CDR3 is 14 residues long. The ends lost 4 bases at V and 7 bases at J; junction bases unmatched: 4. Looked up from germline, CDR1 is SGHTA and CDR2 is FQGNSA. The CDR3 here is CASSSSGGDGTQYF. CDR3 nucleotides: TGTGCCAGCAGCTCTAGCGGGGGGGACGGGACCCAGTACTTC.

The genes are TRBV6-5 and TRBJ2-1; 13 bases agree with TRBD2. Germline-derived CDR1 and CDR2 are MNHEY and SVGAGI. This CDR3 has 16 residues. J was trimmed by 6 bases and V by 4 bases; bases with no gene match: 6. The CDR3 nucleotides are TGTGCCAGCAGTTCGCCACTAGCGGGAGGGGCCAATGAGCAGTTCTTC. Amino acids: CASSSPLAGGANEQFF.

This clonotype has just a few counts. The chain joins TRBV5-1 to TRBJ2-5; D gene uncertain. With 0 bases removed from V and 3 bases from J, the gap between germline ends came to 6 bases. The germline V gene has CDR1 SGHRS and CDR2 YFSETQ. The CDR3 is 13 amino acids. The CDR3 loop is CASSLDIEETQYF. For the CDR3, the DNA is TGCGCCAGCAGCTTGGACATCGAAGAGACCCAGTACTTC.

The chain is built from TRBV20-1 and TRBJ1-6, with D tentatively TRBD1 (6 bases). Per germline, CDR1 DFQATT and CDR2 SNEGSKA (reference sequence). The CDR3 is made up of 14 amino acids. The V gene lost 5 bases and the J gene lost 7 bases, with 15 bases spanning the gap. CDR3 protein: CSAAQGSTNSPLHF. The CDR3 DNA reads TGCAGTGCTGCTCAGGGGTCAACAAATTCACCCCTCCACTTT.

There are a few counts of this clonotype. J is TRBJ2-5 and V is TRBV2, with 8 bases identical to TRBD2. The V and J ends lost 5 bases and 1 base, in that order; junction bases with no gene match: 6. CDR3 length: 15 residues. The germline gives CDR1 SNHLY, CDR2 FYNNEI. In DNA, the CDR3 is TGTGCCAGCAGTACCACTAGCGGACTCCAAGAGACCCAGTACTTC. Its translation is CASSTTSGLQETQYF.

The V call is TRBV12-3 or TRBV12-4, the J call TRBJ2-7; D unresolved. The germline V and J ends were trimmed by 1 base and 1 base, with 8 bases remaining between them. This CDR3 comprises 14 residues. The CDR3 DNA follows: TGTGCCAGCAGTTTAGTACTGGGGTCCTACGAGCAGTACTTC. As protein: CASSLVLGSYEQYF.

J is TRBJ1-4 and V is TRBV4-3; D call uncertain. Germline CDR1 LGHNA, CDR2 YSLEER. The CDR3 has 14 amino acids. V lost 0 bases and J lost 8, with 10 bases in between. The CDR3 DNA reads TGCGCCAGCAGCCAAGATAAGAGCGCGGAAAAACTGTTTTTT. Amino acid sequence: CASSQDKSAEKLFF.

This clonotype occurred a few times. This chain's CDR3 is CATSRSGFDEQFF. The CDR3 DNA reads as TGTGCCACCAGTCGCTCCGGGTTCGATGAGCAGTTCTTC. This sequence joins TRBV24-1 and TRBJ2-1, with unresolved D. This CDR3 region has 13 residues. Trimming removed 6 bases from V and 8 bases from J, with 13 bases in between. Per the germline V gene, CDR1 is KGHDR and CDR2 is SFDVKD.

The chain combines TRBV12-3 or TRBV12-4 with TRBJ2-3; TRBD1 might be the D (6 bases). The CDR3 has 10 amino acids. V shed 11 bases and J shed 6 bases, with 9 bases lying between them. CDR3 in DNA: TGTGCCGCAGGGGCGGATACGCAGTATTTT. Its protein product is CAAGADTQYF.

The chain carries TRBV20-1 and TRBJ2-5, with a tentative D call TRBD2 (7 bases). CDR3 size: 15 residues. Trimming took off 0 bases at V and 4 bases at J, with 15 bases between the two ends. Germline V gene lookup returns CDR1 DFQATT and CDR2 SNEGSKA (reference sequence). The CDR3 loop is CSARDWRGPGETQYF. In DNA, the CDR3 is TGCAGTGCTAGAGATTGGCGGGGGCCCGGAGAGACCCAGTACTTC.

This clonotype was seen only a few times. V and J are TRBV2 and TRBJ1-5; D possibly corresponds to TRBD1 (5 bases). CDR3 length equals 13 residues. V dropped 4 bases and J dropped 5 bases, with 9 bases sitting between them. Germline CDR1 SNHLY, CDR2 FYNNEI. CDR3 sequence: CASSGGEYQPQHF. CDR3 nucleotide sequence: TGTGCCAGCAGTGGGGGGGAGTATCAGCCCCAGCATTTT. The full variable domain, its missing parts supplied by reference TRBV2 and TRBJ1-5, is EPEVTQTPSHQVTQMGQEVILRCVPISNHLYFYWYRQILGQKVEFLVSFYNNEISEKSEIFDDQFSVERPDGSNFTLKIRSTKLEDSAMYFCASSGGEYQPQHFGDGTRLSIL.